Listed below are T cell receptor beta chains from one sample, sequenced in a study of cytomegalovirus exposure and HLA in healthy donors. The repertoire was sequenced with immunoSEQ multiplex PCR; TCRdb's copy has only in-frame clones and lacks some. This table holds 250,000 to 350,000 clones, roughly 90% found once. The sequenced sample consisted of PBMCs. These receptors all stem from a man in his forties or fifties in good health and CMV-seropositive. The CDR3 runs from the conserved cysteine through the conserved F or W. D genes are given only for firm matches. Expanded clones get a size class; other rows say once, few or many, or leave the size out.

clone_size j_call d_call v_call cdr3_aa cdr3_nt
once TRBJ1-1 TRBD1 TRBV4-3 CASSQGPTGLNTEAFF TGCGCCAGCAGCCAAGGTCCGACAGGGTTGAACACTGAAGCTTTCTTT
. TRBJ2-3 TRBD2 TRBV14 CASSQALLATSTDTQYF TGTGCCAGCAGCCAAGCTCTACTAGCGACTAGCACAGATACGCAGTATTTT
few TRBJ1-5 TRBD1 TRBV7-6 CASSLDAGTGVQPQHF TGTGCCAGCAGCTTGGATGCAGGGACAGGGGTACAGCCCCAGCATTTT
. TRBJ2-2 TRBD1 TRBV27 CASSPPARTGGRGTGELFF TGTGCCAGCAGTCCCCCAGCCCGGACAGGGGGCCGAGGCACCGGGGAGCTGTTTTTT
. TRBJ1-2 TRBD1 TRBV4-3 CASSQESHRGRGGYTF TGCGCCAGCAGCCAAGAAAGCCACAGGGGACGGGGGGGCTACACCTTC
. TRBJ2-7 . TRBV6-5 CASSYALGGMGYEQYF TGTGCCAGCAGTTACGCCCTAGGGGGTATGGGCTACGAGCAGTACTTC
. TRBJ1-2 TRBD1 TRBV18 CASSPGQDYGYTF TGTGCCAGCTCACCCGGACAGGACTATGGCTACACCTTC
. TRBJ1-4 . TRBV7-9 CASYPRGVDEKLFF TGTGCCAGCTATCCGCGGGGGGTTGATGAAAAACTGTTTTTT
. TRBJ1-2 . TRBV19 CASSIRGGRLEYGYTF TGTGCCAGTAGTATCCGAGGCGGGAGGTTGGAGTATGGCTACACCTTC
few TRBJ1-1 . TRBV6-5 CASSRTNTEAFF TGTGCCAGCAGCCGCACTAACACTGAAGCTTTCTTT
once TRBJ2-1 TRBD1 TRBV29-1 CSVAGTATVGEQFF TGCAGCGTCGCCGGGACAGCAACTGTCGGTGAGCAGTTCTTC
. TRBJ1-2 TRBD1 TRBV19 CASSDGTGSNYGYTF TGTGCCAGTAGCGATGGGACAGGGTCGAACTATGGCTACACCTTC
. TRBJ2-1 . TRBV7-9 CASSLAWGGSYNEQFF TGTGCCAGCAGCTTAGCTTGGGGCGGCTCCTACAATGAGCAGTTCTTC
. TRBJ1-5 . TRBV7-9 CASSDIEQPQHF TGTGCCAGCAGCGACATCGAGCAGCCCCAGCATTTT
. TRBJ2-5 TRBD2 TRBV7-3 CASSSTSGSVRETQYF TGTGCCAGCAGTTCGACTAGCGGGAGTGTTCGAGAGACCCAGTACTTC
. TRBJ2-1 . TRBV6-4 CASSAQRYNEQFF TGTGCCAGCAGTGCCCAACGGTACAATGAGCAGTTCTTC
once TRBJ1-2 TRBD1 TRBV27 CASRTETGGYGYTF TGTGCCAGCAGAACCGAGACAGGGGGCTACGGCTACACCTTC
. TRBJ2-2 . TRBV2 CASSEVRLTNTGELFF TGTGCCAGCAGTGAAGTCCGCCTAACCAACACCGGGGAGCTGTTTTTT
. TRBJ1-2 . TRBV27 CASSLSQGNGYTF TGTGCCAGCAGTTTAAGCCAGGGAAATGGCTACACCTTC
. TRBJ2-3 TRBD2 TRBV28 CASTSSGNTDTQYF TGTGCCAGCACCTCTAGCGGAAACACAGATACGCAGTATTTT
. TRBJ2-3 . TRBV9 CASSVDIRATDTQYF TGTGCCAGCAGCGTAGATATCAGGGCCACAGATACGCAGTATTTT
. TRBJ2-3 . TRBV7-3 CASSPGGGYTDTQYF TGTGCCAGCAGCCCGGGTGGTGGCTACACAGATACGCAGTATTTT
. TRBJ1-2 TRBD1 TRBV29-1 CSIYGQGGGYTF TGCAGCATTTACGGACAGGGCGGTGGCTACACCTTC
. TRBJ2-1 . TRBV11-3 CASSLDSNEQFF TGTGCCAGCAGCTTAGATAGTAATGAGCAGTTCTTC
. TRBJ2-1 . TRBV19 CASTTFRDSVEQFF TGTGCCAGTACCACGTTTCGGGACTCCGTAGAGCAGTTCTTC
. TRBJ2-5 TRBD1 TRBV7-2 CASSLAWQGEETQYF TGTGCCAGCAGCTTAGCGTGGCAGGGGGAAGAGACCCAGTACTTC